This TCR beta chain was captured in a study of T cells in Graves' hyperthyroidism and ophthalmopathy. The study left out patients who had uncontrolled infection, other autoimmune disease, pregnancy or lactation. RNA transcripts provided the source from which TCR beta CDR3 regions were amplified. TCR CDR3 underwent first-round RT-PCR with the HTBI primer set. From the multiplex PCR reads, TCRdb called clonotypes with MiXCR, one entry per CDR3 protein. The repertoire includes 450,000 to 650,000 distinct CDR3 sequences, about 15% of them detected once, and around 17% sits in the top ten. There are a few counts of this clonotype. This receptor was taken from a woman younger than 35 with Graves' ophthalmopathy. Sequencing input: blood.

In DNA, the CDR3 is TGCAGCGCCCCTGATCCTGCATCGGGTGATACGCAGTATTTT. Translated: CSAPDPASGDTQYF. The genes are TRBV29-1 and TRBJ2-3; D is unresolved. This CDR3 is built from 14 residues. Germline V CDR1 and CDR2: SQVTM, ANQGSEA. V lost 7 bases, J lost 6 bases, and 20 bases lay in between.